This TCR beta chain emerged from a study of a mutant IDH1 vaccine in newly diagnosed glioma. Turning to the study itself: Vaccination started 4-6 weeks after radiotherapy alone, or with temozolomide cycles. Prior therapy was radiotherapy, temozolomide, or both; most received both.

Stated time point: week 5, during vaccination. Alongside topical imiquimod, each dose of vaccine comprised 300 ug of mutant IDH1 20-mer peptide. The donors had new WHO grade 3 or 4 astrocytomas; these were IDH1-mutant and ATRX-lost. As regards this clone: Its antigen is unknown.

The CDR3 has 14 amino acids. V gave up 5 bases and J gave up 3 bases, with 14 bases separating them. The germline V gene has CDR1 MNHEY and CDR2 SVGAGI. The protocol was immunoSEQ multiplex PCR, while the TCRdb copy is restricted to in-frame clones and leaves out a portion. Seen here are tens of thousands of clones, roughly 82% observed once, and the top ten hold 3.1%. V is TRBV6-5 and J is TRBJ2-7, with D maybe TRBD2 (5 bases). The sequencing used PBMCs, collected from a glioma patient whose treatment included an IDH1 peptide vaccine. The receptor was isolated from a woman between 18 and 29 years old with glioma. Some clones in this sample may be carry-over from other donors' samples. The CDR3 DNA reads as TGTGCCAGCAGTGTCGACTATCCGGGCTACGAGCAGTACTTC. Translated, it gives CASSVDYPGYEQYF.